A selection of T cell receptor beta chains follows, all from one sample in a study of blood T cell repertoires in COVID-19. Profiled with immunoSEQ multiplex PCR; TCRdb holds only in-frame clones, not every one. This sample has hundreds of thousands of clones, with about four fifths found just once. Sequencing used PBMCs or T cells enriched from blood (not recorded which). These TCRs come from a woman aged 60-75 years who had recovered from COVID-19. The CDR3 runs from the conserved cysteine through the conserved F or W. Each record gives: clone size, V gene, J gene, D gene, CDR3 protein, CDR3 DNA. A D gene is named only where the DNA matches it firmly. The size field is filled for only some rows; it gives once, few, many or a size class.

clone size: .; V gene: TRBV3-1/TRBV3-2; J gene: TRBJ2-6; D gene: TRBD1; CDR3 protein: CASSQDRSIGRGPGANVLTF; CDR3 DNA: TGTGCCAGCAGCCAAGATAGGTCAATAGGCAGGGGGCCTGGGGCCAACGTCCTGACTTTC
clone size: few; V gene: TRBV27; J gene: TRBJ1-1; D gene: .; CDR3 protein: CASSLRPGTEAFF; CDR3 DNA: TGTGCCAGCAGTTTAAGACCAGGAACTGAAGCTTTCTTT
clone size: .; V gene: TRBV3-1/TRBV3-2; J gene: TRBJ2-1; D gene: .; CDR3 protein: CASSQWGDPPLF; CDR3 DNA: TGTGCCAGCAGCCAATGGGGAGACCCCCCGCTCTTC
clone size: .; V gene: TRBV5-1; J gene: TRBJ2-1; D gene: TRBD2; CDR3 protein: CASSSGLAQPYNEQFF; CDR3 DNA: TGCGCCAGCAGCTCCGGACTAGCGCAGCCATACAATGAGCAGTTCTTC
clone size: .; V gene: TRBV2; J gene: TRBJ1-2; D gene: .; CDR3 protein: CASSEGESYGYTF; CDR3 DNA: TGTGCCAGCAGTGAAGGAGAGAGCTATGGCTACACCTTC
clone size: .; V gene: TRBV29-1; J gene: TRBJ2-3; D gene: .; CDR3 protein: CSVRLARRSTDTQYF; CDR3 DNA: TGCAGCGTTAGGCTAGCGCGGCGTAGCACAGATACGCAGTATTTT
clone size: once; V gene: TRBV6-5; J gene: TRBJ1-1; D gene: TRBD1; CDR3 protein: CASGQGAGGTEAFF; CDR3 DNA: TGTGCCAGCGGCCAGGGGGCAGGGGGAACTGAAGCTTTCTTT
clone size: .; V gene: TRBV6-5; J gene: TRBJ1-3; D gene: .; CDR3 protein: CAVGGWGTGNTIYF; CDR3 DNA: TGTGCCGTGGGGGGATGGGGGACTGGAAACACCATATATTTT
clone size: once; V gene: TRBV27; J gene: TRBJ2-7; D gene: .; CDR3 protein: CASSGGDEQYF; CDR3 DNA: TGTGCCAGCAGCGGCGGTGACGAGCAGTACTTC
clone size: many; V gene: TRBV9; J gene: TRBJ1-2; D gene: TRBD1; CDR3 protein: CASSVSTGTGGFYTF; CDR3 DNA: TGTGCCAGCAGCGTTTCGACCGGGACAGGGGGTTTCTACACCTTC
clone size: .; V gene: TRBV6-5; J gene: TRBJ1-1; D gene: .; CDR3 protein: CASSYSKWGGTEAFF; CDR3 DNA: TGTGCCAGCAGTTACTCGAAGTGGGGAGGAACTGAAGCTTTCTTT
clone size: .; V gene: TRBV5-1; J gene: TRBJ1-3; D gene: .; CDR3 protein: CASSPSVQALSGNTIYF; CDR3 DNA: TGCGCCAGCAGCCCTTCGGTTCAGGCCCTCTCTGGAAACACCATATATTTT
clone size: once; V gene: TRBV19; J gene: TRBJ1-6; D gene: .; CDR3 protein: CATKQSSYNSPLHF; CDR3 DNA: TGTGCCACCAAGCAAAGCTCCTATAATTCACCCCTCCACTTT
clone size: .; V gene: TRBV27; J gene: TRBJ2-7; D gene: .; CDR3 protein: CASQLISSYEQYF; CDR3 DNA: TGTGCCAGCCAACTCATTAGCTCCTACGAGCAGTACTTC
clone size: .; V gene: TRBV19; J gene: TRBJ2-2; D gene: .; CDR3 protein: CASISSWGTNTGELFF; CDR3 DNA: TGTGCCAGTATTTCCTCGTGGGGCACAAACACCGGGGAGCTGTTTTTT
clone size: .; V gene: TRBV27; J gene: TRBJ1-2; D gene: .; CDR3 protein: CASSRLLGDYGYTF; CDR3 DNA: TGTGCCAGCAGCCGACTATTAGGAGACTATGGCTACACCTTC
clone size: .; V gene: TRBV19; J gene: TRBJ1-5; D gene: TRBD1; CDR3 protein: CASRPQGARNQPQHF; CDR3 DNA: TGTGCCAGTAGACCACAGGGGGCAAGGAATCAGCCCCAGCATTTT
clone size: .; V gene: TRBV4-1; J gene: TRBJ1-2; D gene: TRBD1; CDR3 protein: CASSQDRDRTYGYTF; CDR3 DNA: TGCGCCAGCAGCCAAGACAGGGACAGGACCTATGGCTACACCTTC
clone size: .; V gene: TRBV19; J gene: TRBJ2-5; D gene: TRBD1; CDR3 protein: CASSIGTGWETQYF; CDR3 DNA: TGTGCCAGTAGTATTGGGACAGGGTGGGAGACCCAGTACTTC
clone size: .; V gene: TRBV5-1; J gene: TRBJ2-1; D gene: .; CDR3 protein: CASSLERRGFGNEQFF; CDR3 DNA: TGCGCCAGCAGCTTGGAACGCAGGGGATTCGGCAATGAGCAGTTCTTC
clone size: .; V gene: TRBV7-3; J gene: TRBJ2-3; D gene: .; CDR3 protein: CASSPSILDGTDTQYF; CDR3 DNA: TGTGCCAGCAGCCCCTCTATACTAGACGGCACAGATACGCAGTATTTT
clone size: .; V gene: TRBV11-2; J gene: TRBJ2-1; D gene: TRBD1; CDR3 protein: CASSSQGIEQFF; CDR3 DNA: TGTGCCAGCAGCTCACAGGGGATTGAGCAGTTCTTC
clone size: .; V gene: TRBV5-1; J gene: TRBJ2-5; D gene: TRBD2; CDR3 protein: CASSRDSGGGETQYF; CDR3 DNA: TGCGCCAGCAGCCGTGATAGCGGGGGGGGAGAGACCCAGTACTTC
clone size: .; V gene: TRBV29-1; J gene: TRBJ2-4; D gene: TRBD1; CDR3 protein: CSAGQGGNIQYF; CDR3 DNA: TGCAGCGCCGGACAGGGGGGAAACATTCAGTACTTC
clone size: .; V gene: TRBV10-3; J gene: TRBJ2-5; D gene: .; CDR3 protein: CAISERSGQQETQYF; CDR3 DNA: TGTGCCATCAGTGAAAGGTCAGGGCAGCAAGAGACCCAGTACTTC
clone size: .; V gene: TRBV18; J gene: TRBJ1-1; D gene: .; CDR3 protein: CASSPQGVGNTEAFF; CDR3 DNA: TGTGCCAGCTCACCACAAGGGGTTGGGAACACTGAAGCTTTCTTT
clone size: .; V gene: TRBV5-6; J gene: TRBJ2-7; D gene: .; CDR3 protein: CASSPSIWGHEQYF; CDR3 DNA: TGTGCCAGCAGCCCCTCGATATGGGGGCACGAGCAGTACTTC
clone size: once; V gene: TRBV13; J gene: TRBJ2-3; D gene: TRBD1; CDR3 protein: CASSPRTGMATDTQYF; CDR3 DNA: TGTGCCAGCAGCCCCCGGACAGGGATGGCGACAGATACGCAGTATTTT
clone size: once; V gene: TRBV6-5; J gene: TRBJ1-3; D gene: TRBD1; CDR3 protein: CASSYSGGQFGNTIYF; CDR3 DNA: TGTGCCAGCAGTTACTCAGGGGGCCAGTTTGGAAACACCATATATTTT
clone size: .; V gene: TRBV6-5; J gene: TRBJ2-7; D gene: .; CDR3 protein: CASSHRRLAYEQYF; CDR3 DNA: TGTGCCAGCAGCCATAGGCGTCTAGCCTACGAGCAGTACTTC
clone size: .; V gene: TRBV2; J gene: TRBJ2-1; D gene: TRBD2; CDR3 protein: CASRKWGGNEQFF; CDR3 DNA: TGTGCCAGCAGAAAGTGGGGGGGCAATGAGCAGTTCTTC
clone size: .; V gene: TRBV9; J gene: TRBJ1-5; D gene: TRBD1; CDR3 protein: CASSAGQGVQPQHF; CDR3 DNA: TGTGCCAGCAGCGCGGGACAGGGTGTTCAGCCCCAGCATTTT
clone size: .; V gene: TRBV19; J gene: TRBJ1-2; D gene: TRBD1; CDR3 protein: CASSDWGQGDYGYTF; CDR3 DNA: TGTGCCAGTAGTGATTGGGGACAGGGGGACTATGGCTACACCTTC
clone size: .; V gene: TRBV18; J gene: TRBJ1-1; D gene: .; CDR3 protein: CASSPSVIYTEAFF; CDR3 DNA: TGTGCCAGCTCACCCTCAGTAATCTACACTGAAGCTTTCTTT
clone size: .; V gene: TRBV7-9; J gene: TRBJ2-5; D gene: TRBD2; CDR3 protein: CASRGAGRQETQYF; CDR3 DNA: TGTGCCAGCAGGGGCGCCGGGAGGCAAGAGACCCAGTACTTC
clone size: .; V gene: TRBV4-3; J gene: TRBJ1-1; D gene: .; CDR3 protein: CASSQDWGTEAFF; CDR3 DNA: TGCGCCAGCAGCCAGGACTGGGGCACTGAAGCTTTCTTT
clone size: .; V gene: TRBV29-1; J gene: TRBJ2-5; D gene: .; CDR3 protein: CSVEVGGWETQYF; CDR3 DNA: TGCAGCGTTGAAGTGGGAGGCTGGGAGACCCAGTACTTC